The 32 T cell receptor beta chains presented below share a single source sample, sequenced in a study of shared clonotypes between healthy human individuals. Profiled with immunoSEQ multiplex PCR; TCRdb holds only in-frame clones, not every one. Of hundreds of thousands of clones detected, 73% appear once; the ten largest clones hold under 2%. Material for sequencing was memory CD4+ T cells sorted from blood. Documented subset: CD45RA-negative fraction. The receptors here all came from a woman in her 30s in good health.

This clone has ten or more counts. The V call is TRBV2, the J call TRBJ2-2; TRBD1 aligns across 10 bases. Losses at the gene ends were 6 bases for V and 6 bases for J; bases not matched to a gene: 10. Germline V gene lookup returns CDR1 SNHLY and CDR2 FYNNEI. The CDR3 runs 16 residues. Here the CDR3 DNA reads TGTGCCAGCAGAAGACAGGGGGCGCGAATGGCCGGGGAGCTGTTTTTT. Amino acids: CASRRQGARMAGELFF.

The chain employs TRBV29-1 and TRBJ1-2; TRBD1 might be the D (5 bases). Germline assignment: CDR1 SQVTM and CDR2 ANQGSEA. The CDR3 covers 13 residues. The ends were cut back, 4 bases at V and 3 bases at J, with 12 bases in the middle. The chain's CDR3 is CSVARQNDYGYTF. DNA for the CDR3: TGCAGCGTTGCACGACAGAACGACTATGGCTACACCTTC.

CDR3 coding DNA: TGTGCTAGTGGTTTGCCAAAAAGCGGGAGCCCTTCCTCCTACGAGCAGTACTTC. Protein: CASGLPKSGSPSSYEQYF. The chain recombines TRBV12-5 with TRBJ2-7, with 8 bases matching TRBD2. This CDR3 comprises 18 residues. V lost 2 bases, J lost 0 bases, and 12 bases stayed unmatched. Germline lookup yields CDR1 LGHNT and CDR2 FRNRAP.

The chain recombines TRBV5-1 with TRBJ1-2; 7 bases are a match to TRBD1. Trimming removed 1 base from V and 8 bases from J; junction bases left unmatched: 11. Germline-derived CDR1 and CDR2 are SGHRS and YFSETQ. The CDR3 has 15 residues. CDR3 coding DNA: TGCGCCAGCAGCTTGTCTAACAGGGGAATAGGGGGCTACACCTTC. Residues: CASSLSNRGIGGYTF.

The chain couples TRBV7-8 to TRBJ1-2; 10 bases are a match to TRBD1. CDR3 length equals 15 residues. V was pared by 5 bases and J by 5 bases, with 8 bases of the junction left unmatched. Germline assignment: CDR1 SGHVS and CDR2 FQNEAQ. The CDR3, as DNA: TGTGCCAGCAGCCAGCGGGACAGGGGCGAGTATGGCTACACCTTC. Its protein product is CASSQRDRGEYGYTF.

The J gene is TRBJ2-5, the V gene TRBV5-1; possibly TRBD2 for D (7 bases). Germline V gene lookup returns CDR1 SGHRS and CDR2 YFSETQ. This CDR3 spans 12 amino acids. V gave up 6 bases and J gave up 4 bases, with 10 bases separating them. The CDR3 sequence is CASTGEGETQYF. CDR3 nucleotide sequence: TGCGCCAGCACAGGGGAGGGAGAGACCCAGTACTTC.

The chain carries TRBV16 and TRBJ2-2, with 7 bases identical to TRBD1. Germline loops: CDR1 KGHSY, CDR2 FQNENV. Trimming at V came to 3 bases and at J to 6 bases, leaving 10 bases not matched to a gene. The CDR3 runs to 16 residues. Written as DNA, the CDR3 is TGTGCCAGCAGCCACACTGGACAGGCGGGTGCCGGGGAGCTGTTTTTT. Translation gives CASSHTGQAGAGELFF.

This chain uses TRBV7-3 with TRBJ2-5; D tentatively reads TRBD1 or TRBD2 (5 bases each). CDR1 is SGHTA and CDR2 is FQGTGA in the germline V gene. Trimming shortened V by 3 bases and J by 4 bases, and 9 bases separated the two germline ends. The CDR3 spans 13 residues. This CDR3 reads CASSFSGAETQYF. The CDR3 DNA is TGTGCCAGCAGCTTTTCCGGGGCAGAGACCCAGTACTTC.

The rearrangement joins TRBV7-6 to TRBJ2-1; D not resolved. Germline CDR1 SGHVS, CDR2 FNYEAQ. V lost 6 bases and J 6 bases, leaving 12 bases between the germline ends. CDR3 size: 13 residues. CDR3 loop: CASRTLVSNEQFF. The CDR3 DNA reads TGTGCCAGCAGAACTCTCGTCTCCAATGAGCAGTTCTTC.

The chain recombines TRBV28 with TRBJ2-1, with TRBD2 matching 7 bases. The CDR3 extends over 15 amino acids. CDR1 and CDR2 from the germline V gene are MDHEN and SYDVKM. V shed 7 bases, J shed 0 bases, and the junction held 6 bases outside the gene matches. CDR3 coding DNA: TGTGCCAGCAACCCAGCGGGGAGCTCCTACAATGAGCAGTTCTTC. Protein product: CASNPAGSSYNEQFF.

The J gene is TRBJ2-3, the V gene TRBV9; weak D call: TRBD2 (5 bases). V was clipped by 0 bases and J by 8 bases, with 13 bases between them. The CDR3 is made up of 14 amino acids. Germline V gene sequence: CDR1 SGDLS, CDR2 YYNGEE. The CDR3 sequence is CASSVGVSATTQYF. In DNA form, the CDR3 reads TGTGCCAGCAGCGTAGGGGTTAGCGCAACTACGCAGTATTTT.

V and J are TRBV2 and TRBJ1-5, with 9 bases fitting TRBD1. From germline, CDR1 is SNHLY and CDR2 FYNNEI. This CDR3 comprises 15 residues. Germline trimming cut 2 bases from V and 9 bases from J; bases unmatched to any gene: 8. Written as DNA, the CDR3 is TGTGCCAGCAGTGAACTCGAGACAGGGGGGCGGCCCCAGCATTTT. Protein sequence: CASSELETGGRPQHF.

The V gene is TRBV4-1, the J gene TRBJ2-2; 7 bases match TRBD1. Unmatched junction bases numbered 3, after V lost 3 bases and J lost 5 bases. The germline gives CDR1 MGHRA, CDR2 YSYEKL. CDR3 length equals 14 residues. The CDR3 region has the DNA TGCGCCAGCAGCCAGCCAGGGGGAACCGGGGAGCTGTTTTTT. Protein: CASSQPGGTGELFF.

V is TRBV7-2 and J is TRBJ1-2; 9 bases align to TRBD1. Germline assignment: CDR1 SGHTA and CDR2 FQGNSA. The V gene end was trimmed by 6 bases and the J gene end by 6 bases; junction bases not matched to a gene: 5. CDR3 length: 13 residues. The CDR3 coding sequence is TGTGCCAGCAGACCCCGGGACAGGGATGGCTACACCTTC. Amino acids: CASRPRDRDGYTF.

About this clone: The sample holds other DNA sequences that translate to the same CDR3. The genes are TRBV7-9 and TRBJ1-1; no clear D. V was pared by 3 bases and J by 0 bases, with 8 bases between. The length of the CDR3 is 14 residues. Germline lookup yields CDR1 SEHNR and CDR2 FQNEAQ (reference sequence). CDR3 DNA sequence: TGTGCCAGCAGCTTCAAAGGCTTGAACACTGAAGCTTTCTTT. Its protein is CASSFKGLNTEAFF.

V and J are TRBV5-1 and TRBJ2-1; D unclear. The germline V gene encodes CDR1 SGHRS and CDR2 YFSETQ. This CDR3 contains 15 residues. The V and J ends lost 4 bases and 5 bases respectively, with 16 bases between them. CDR3: CASSPPLTWDNEQFF. Here the CDR3 DNA reads TGCGCCAGCAGCCCACCATTGACGTGGGACAATGAGCAGTTCTTC.

The CDR3 nucleotides are TGTGCCAGCAGCTTTAGAGGCACGGGGAGCTCCTACGAGCAGTACTTC. As protein: CASSFRGTGSSYEQYF. This chain connects TRBV5-6 to TRBJ2-7; a weak D match, TRBD2 (5 bases). Deletions cut 2 bases from V and 0 bases from J, with 15 bases between. Germline CDR1 is SGHDT and CDR2 is YYEEEE. The length of the CDR3 is 16 residues.

This chain connects TRBV28 to TRBJ2-3, with D hard to call. The CDR3 has 11 amino acids. Germline lookup yields CDR1 MDHEN and CDR2 SYDVKM. V was trimmed by 6 bases and J by 5 bases, leaving 6 bases between them. The chain's CDR3 is CASRNIDTQYF. In DNA, the CDR3 is TGTGCCAGCAGGAACATAGATACGCAGTATTTT.

J is TRBJ1-1 and V is TRBV19; D uncertain. Germline V CDR1 and CDR2: LNHDA, SQIVND (reference sequence). V lost 5 bases and J 1 base, leaving 11 bases between the germline ends. The CDR3 length is 14 residues. The CDR3 loop reads CASSYWSQNTEAFF. The DNA for the CDR3 is TGTGCCAGTAGTTATTGGTCCCAGAACACTGAAGCTTTCTTT.

The J gene is TRBJ1-1, the V gene TRBV11-3, with D maybe TRBD1 (5 bases). The V gene's germline CDR1 is SGHNT and CDR2 YENEEA. Trimming cost V 1 base and J 1 base, with 7 bases left between them. The CDR3 runs 14 residues. The CDR3 loop reads CASSLAGENTEAFF. The CDR3 nucleotides are TGTGCCAGCAGCTTAGCGGGGGAGAACACTGAAGCTTTCTTT.

This sequence joins TRBV6-1 and TRBJ1-5; tentative D call: TRBD1 (5 bases). V gave up 4 bases and J gave up 9 bases, with 7 bases separating them. The CDR3 consists of 11 residues. Germline V gene sequence: CDR1 MNHNS, CDR2 SASEGT. The CDR3 DNA reads as TGTGCCAGCAGTGCCGGGGGGCCCCAGCATTTT. The encoded protein is CASSAGGPQHF.

This clone came up many times. The chain has TRBV5-1 and TRBJ2-7; 11 nucleotides agree with TRBD1. The CDR3 is made up of 14 amino acids. Germline-derived CDR1 and CDR2 are SGHRS and YFSETQ. The ends lost 4 bases at V and 3 bases at J; junction bases unmatched: 3. In DNA form, the CDR3 reads TGCGCCAGCAGCCGGGGACAGGGGGGCTACGAGCAGTACTTC. Residues: CASSRGQGGYEQYF.

This chain uses TRBV5-4 with TRBJ2-5; either TRBD1 or TRBD2 may supply D (5 bases each). The CDR3 is 15 amino acids. CDR1 and CDR2 (germline): SGHNT, YYREEE (reference sequence). Trimming shortened V by 4 bases and J by 5 bases, and 18 bases separated the two germline ends. The CDR3 region is CASSRSAGEGETQYF. The CDR3 coding sequence is TGTGCCAGCAGCCGTTCGGCAGGAGAGGGGGAGACCCAGTACTTC.

The chain combines TRBV20-1 with TRBJ1-2, with unresolved D. Looked up from germline, CDR1 is DFQATT and CDR2 is SNEGSKA (reference sequence). The CDR3 runs to 11 residues. The V and J ends lost 4 bases and 7 bases respectively, with 10 bases between them. CDR3 nucleotides: TGCAGTGCTACGGTTCTTCCTGGCTACACCTTC. Its translation is CSATVLPGYTF.

The rearrangement uses TRBV9 and TRBJ2-2, with D perhaps matching TRBD2 (6 bases). V lost 2 bases and J 0 bases, leaving 11 bases between the germline ends. This CDR3 contains 16 residues. Germline CDR1 and CDR2: SGDLS and YYNGEE. The CDR3 protein is CASSVLGGSNTGELFF. DNA for the CDR3: TGTGCCAGCAGCGTTTTGGGGGGTTCGAACACCGGGGAGCTGTTTTTT. Full variable domain (rest looked up from reference TRBV9 and TRBJ2-2): DSGVTQTPKHLITATGQRVTLRCSPRSGDLSVYWYQQSLDQGLQFLIQYYNGEERAKGNILERFSAQQFPDLHSELNLSSLELGDSALYFCASSVLGGSNTGELFFGEGSRLTVL.

V gene TRBV6-4 combines with J gene TRBJ2-1; TRBD2 aligns across 8 bases. Trimming at V came to 7 bases and at J to 6 bases, leaving 5 bases not matched to a gene. Germline lookup yields CDR1 MRHNA and CDR2 SNTAGT. CDR3 length: 13 residues. The CDR3 spells CASNPAGVNEQFF. The CDR3, as DNA: TGTGCCAGCAATCCAGCGGGAGTCAATGAGCAGTTCTTC.

This clone was seen a few times. The rearrangement links TRBV2 to TRBJ2-3, with D possibly TRBD1 on 5 matching bases. The CDR3 has 15 amino acids. The germline gives CDR1 SNHLY, CDR2 FYNNEI. Trimming took 4 bases from V and 0 from J, leaving 11 bases between them. The chain's CDR3 is CASSVLGRSTDTQYF. DNA of the CDR3: TGTGCCAGCAGTGTCTTGGGGCGTAGCACAGATACGCAGTATTTT.

The CDR3 region has the DNA TGTGCCATCCTAGGACAGGGTATTGGCTACACCTTC. Its protein is CAILGQGIGYTF. The chain employs TRBV28 and TRBJ1-2, with 8 bases lining up with TRBD1. The CDR3 runs 12 residues. Germline V gene data show CDR1 as MDHEN and CDR2 as SYDVKM. J lost 7 bases, V lost 10 bases, and 8 bases had no gene match.

A word on this clone: Other nucleotide sequences in the sample specify the same CDR3. The chain has TRBV28 and TRBJ1-4, with no clear D. CDR3 length equals 12 residues. From germline, CDR1 is MDHEN and CDR2 SYDVKM. Trimming removed 5 bases at V and 5 bases at J, with 6 bases between. The CDR3 DNA is TGTGCCAGCAGTCCGTACAATGAAAAACTGTTTTTT. It is translated as CASSPYNEKLFF.

V usage is TRBV29-1 and J usage is TRBJ2-5, with a weak D call TRBD2 (5 bases). The J call may be faulty, since TRBJ2-7 better matches the DNA end. There are 12 residues in the CDR3. CDR1 is SQVTM, CDR2 ANQGSEA, per germline. CDR3 residues: CSVVERNYEQYF. The CDR3 nucleotides are TGCAGCGTTGTGGAGCGGAACTACGAGCAGTACTTC.

This sequence joins TRBV7-3 and TRBJ2-1; 9 bases map to TRBD2. Trimming removed 5 bases from V and 3 bases from J; junction bases left unmatched: 5. Per germline, CDR1 SGHTA and CDR2 FQGTGA. The CDR3 is made up of 15 amino acids. The CDR3 sequence is CASSPTSGYYNEQFF. The CDR3 nucleotides read TGTGCCAGCAGCCCAACTAGCGGGTACTACAATGAGCAGTTCTTC.

There are a few counts of this clone. The gene calls are TRBV7-7 and TRBJ1-5; 9 bases align to TRBD1. V lost 7 bases, J lost 6 bases, and 10 bases stayed unmatched. The CDR3 runs 15 residues. CDR1 and CDR2 (germline): SSHAT, FNYEAQ (reference sequence). The CDR3 sequence: CASTPNRGRFQPQHF. For the CDR3, the DNA is TGTGCCAGCACCCCTAACAGGGGGCGATTTCAGCCCCAGCATTTT. Supplemented by reference TRBV7-7 and TRBJ1-5, the full variable domain reads GAGVSQSPRYKVTKRGQDVTLRCDPISSHATLYWYQQALGQGPEFLTYFNYEAQPDKSGLPSDRFSAERPEGSISTLTIQRTEQRDSAMYRCASTPNRGRFQPQHFGDGTRLSIL.